One and the same sample provided the 26 T cell receptor beta chains below, sequenced in a study of T cells in Graves' hyperthyroidism and ophthalmopathy. Template material for amplifying TCR beta CDR3 regions consisted of RNA transcripts. RT-PCR in the first round (using the HTBI primer set) targeted the TCR CDR3. TCRdb reprocessed the multiplex PCR reads with MiXCR, giving one entry per CDR3 protein. The sample gives some 500,000 distinct CDR3 sequences, roughly a quarter of which show up once; approximately 11% is in the top ten. The specimen sequenced was blood. The receptor set was obtained from a young woman with Graves' ophthalmopathy.

The V call is TRBV18, the J call TRBJ2-2; 12 bases map to TRBD1. Germline loops: CDR1 KGHSH, CDR2 LQKENI. The trim removed 1 base at V and 5 bases at J, leaving 2 bases unmatched. This CDR3 comprises 16 residues. CDR3 DNA: TGTGCCAGCTCACCACGGGACAGGGGGCGTACCGGGGAGCTGTTTTTT. This gives the protein CASSPRDRGRTGELFF.

The chain recombines TRBV2 with TRBJ1-1; no reliable D call. Germline assignment: CDR1 SNHLY and CDR2 FYNNEI. This CDR3 has 11 amino acids. Trimming removed 6 bases at V and 4 bases at J, with 6 bases between. CDR3: CASRDGTEAFF. The CDR3 DNA sequence: TGTGCCAGCAGGGACGGCACTGAAGCTTTCTTT.

This chain connects TRBV6-4 to TRBJ1-5, with D possibly TRBD1 on 5 matching bases. The CDR3 has 13 amino acids. V was pared by 0 bases and J by 9 bases, with 9 bases between. CDR1 and CDR2 (germline): MRHNA, SNTAGT. CDR3 nucleotides: TGTGCCAGCAGTGACTCTGCAACAGGGCCCCAGCATTTT. Translating gives CASSDSATGPQHF.

The chain has TRBV24-1 and TRBJ1-5, with D possibly being TRBD1 (6 bases). Trimming cost V 7 bases and J 5 bases, with 14 bases left between them. CDR1 KGHDR and CDR2 SFDVKD come from the germline V gene. The CDR3 has 14 residues. Here the CDR3 reads CATSHTGWDQPQHF. CDR3 DNA sequence: TGTGCCACCAGCCATACAGGGTGGGATCAGCCCCAGCATTTT.

Many counts were recorded for this clonotype. The V and J genes are TRBV15 and TRBJ2-4, with D possibly matching TRBD1 (5 bases). The CDR3 is 15 amino acids. V gave up 0 bases and J gave up 6 bases, with 12 bases separating them. Per the germline V gene, CDR1 is LNHNV and CDR2 is YYDKDF (reference sequence). The CDR3 region is CATSRDQERGNIQYF. CDR3 DNA: TGTGCCACCAGCAGAGATCAGGAAAGGGGAAACATTCAGTACTTC.

For this clonotype: One base away lies a much larger clone, so this may be a sequencing read error. The chain uses TRBV2 and TRBJ1-5; tentative D call: TRBD1 (5 bases). There are 14 residues in the CDR3. Germline CDR1 and CDR2: SNHLY and FYNNEI. CDR3 DNA: TGTGCCAGCAGTGTATTGGACAAGTATCAGCCCCTGCATTTT. This translates into CASSVLDKYQPLHF.

The sample holds one count of this clonotype. The J gene is TRBJ1-2, the V gene TRBV7-2; D is ambiguous. V gave up 3 bases and J gave up 4 bases, with 9 bases separating them. The CDR3 is made up of 13 amino acids. Germline loops: CDR1 SGHTA, CDR2 FQGNSA. CDR3 nucleotide sequence: TGTGCCAGCAGCTTCTTTTTCTCCTATGGCTACACCTTC. Amino acid sequence: CASSFFFSYGYTF.

The rearrangement uses TRBV6-5 and TRBJ2-7, with D hard to call. Looked up from germline, CDR1 is MNHEY and CDR2 is SVGAGI. V was cut by 2 bases and J by 0 bases, with 17 bases left in between. The CDR3 totals 17 residues. The CDR3 here is CASSYPPSWDPSYEQYF. In nucleotides, the CDR3 is TGTGCCAGCAGTTACCCCCCCAGTTGGGATCCCTCCTACGAGCAGTACTTC.

This clonotype was seen many times. The gene calls are TRBV29-1 and TRBJ2-7; 7 bases line up with TRBD2. CDR3 length equals 11 residues. From germline, CDR1 is SQVTM and CDR2 ANQGSEA. Trimming cost V 3 bases and J 6 bases; bases outside gene matches: 2. The CDR3 protein is CSVERGFEQYF. The DNA of the CDR3 is TGCAGCGTTGAGCGGGGGTTCGAGCAGTACTTC.

The sample holds many counts of this clonotype. The chain carries TRBV10-3 and TRBJ2-7, with 8 bases aligning to TRBD1. This CDR3 comprises 14 residues. The ends lost 6 bases at V and 1 base at J; junction bases unmatched: 5. The V gene's germline CDR1 is ENHRY and CDR2 SYGVKD. Here the CDR3 DNA reads TGTGCCATCAGCCCTACAGGGGGATCCTACGAGCAGTACTTC. Residues: CAISPTGGSYEQYF.

This clonotype has a count of ten or more. This rearrangement joins TRBV19 to TRBJ1-1; 8 bases are a match to TRBD1. The CDR3 length is 15 residues. Losses at the gene ends were 5 bases for V and 3 bases for J; bases not matched to a gene: 8. Looked up from germline, CDR1 is LNHDA and CDR2 is SQIVND (reference sequence). CDR3 nucleotide sequence: TGTGCCAGTAGTCTAGGACAGGGAACGGACACTGAAGCTTTCTTT. Translated, it gives CASSLGQGTDTEAFF. Variable domain in full (rest from reference TRBV19 and TRBJ1-1): DGGITQSPKYLFRKEGQNVTLSCEQNLNHDAMYWYRQDPGQGLRLIYYSQIVNDFQKGDIAEGYSVSREKKESFPLTVTSAQKNPTAFYLCASSLGQGTDTEAFFGQGTRLTVV.

The CDR3 nucleotides are TGTGCCAGCAGCACCCCCCCCGGACTATTCAATGAGCAGTTCTTC. The encoded protein is CASSTPPGLFNEQFF. This chain connects TRBV13 to TRBJ2-1; perhaps TRBD2 as D (6 bases). Trimming cost V 5 bases and J 6 bases, with 17 bases left between them. The CDR3 has 15 amino acids. Germline V gene data show CDR1 as PRHDT and CDR2 as FYEKMQ (reference sequence).

This clonotype was detected many times. The genes are TRBV11-2 and TRBJ1-2, with TRBD1 matching over 7 bases. The germline gives CDR1 SGHAT, CDR2 FQNNGV. The CDR3 spans 15 residues. J was trimmed by 7 bases and V by 3 bases; bases with no gene match: 11. The CDR3 nucleotides are TGTGCCAGCAGCTTTACAACGACAGGGATTGGTGGCTACACCTTC. The encoded protein is CASSFTTTGIGGYTF.

The CDR3 sequence is CASSPGPPSEQYF. CDR3 bases: TGTGCCAGCAGCCCCGGACCGCCAAGTGAGCAGTACTTC. This chain joins TRBV7-3 and TRBJ2-7; no definite D call. Germline V gives CDR1 SGHTA, CDR2 FQGTGA. V was pared by 5 bases and J by 7 bases, with 15 bases between. The CDR3 runs to 13 residues.

With regard to this clonotype: Possible read error: a much larger clone is one base away. The chain combines TRBV6-2 or TRBV6-3 with TRBJ2-7; 10 bases are shared with TRBD1. V lost 8 bases, J lost 3 bases, and 1 base stayed unmatched. CDR1 is MNHEY and CDR2 is SVGEGT in the germline V gene. The CDR3 runs 12 residues. The CDR3 reads CASWDRGYEQYF. DNA of the CDR3: TGTGCCAGCTGGGACAGGGGCTACGAGCAGTACTTC.

Many counts were recorded for this clonotype. The rearrangement links TRBV12-3 or TRBV12-4 to TRBJ2-5; D is undetermined. V lost 6 bases, J lost 0 bases, and 11 bases lay in between. The CDR3 is 14 amino acids. CDR3 amino acids: CASSHSTYQETQYF. CDR3 nucleotide sequence: TGTGCCAGCAGCCATTCAACGTACCAAGAGACCCAGTACTTC.

The J gene is TRBJ2-2, the V gene TRBV5-1; D remains ambiguous. The CDR3 is 13 amino acids. Germline CDR1 reads SGHRS; CDR2 reads YFSETQ. Trimming took off 4 bases at V and 8 bases at J, with 12 bases between the two ends. The CDR3 DNA is TGCGCCAGCAGCCGTATTACGGAGGGGGAGCTGTTTTTT. Translation: CASSRITEGELFF.

Regarding this clonotype: At one boundary the junction diverges from the germline segment, which might be a read error. This chain links TRBV12-3 or TRBV12-4 with TRBJ2-5; D may be TRBD2 (5 bases). The CDR3 totals 13 residues. The CDR3 DNA sequence: TGTGCCAGCAGTTTGGCCGGGTGGGAGACCAAGTACTTC. Translated, it gives CASSLAGWETKYF.

Many counts were recorded for this clonotype. DNA for the CDR3: TGCAGTGCTAGTCAGGGACAGACCTATGGCTACACCTTC. It translates to CSASQGQTYGYTF. This chain connects TRBV20-1 to TRBJ1-2; TRBD1 aligns across 7 bases. The CDR3 is made up of 13 amino acids. The germline V gene encodes CDR1 DFQATT and CDR2 SNEGSKA (reference sequence). The J segment lost 4 bases and the V segment lost 3 bases, leaving 5 bases of the junction unmatched.

This clonotype came up a few times. The chain has TRBV12-3 or TRBV12-4 and TRBJ2-7; possible D gene TRBD2, 5 bases. The V gene lost 0 bases and the J gene lost 3 bases, with 9 bases spanning the gap. CDR3 length: 14 amino acids. CDR3 DNA sequence: TGTGCCAGCAGTTTAGCGGGAGAAAGCTACGAGCAGTACTTC. As protein: CASSLAGESYEQYF.

This clonotype was picked up a small number of times. This chain uses TRBV18 with TRBJ1-2; D call uncertain. The CDR3 loop spans 12 amino acids. The germline V gene encodes CDR1 KGHSH and CDR2 LQKENI. Trimming cost V 0 bases and J 8 bases, with 7 bases left between them. The CDR3 DNA reads TGTGCCAGCTCACCACCGGCGGGGGGCTACACCTTC. Protein: CASSPPAGGYTF.

Ten or more counts support this clonotype. The chain is built from TRBV19 and TRBJ1-1; 7 bases align to TRBD1. V lost 6 bases and J lost 0; bases outside the gene matches: 4. Germline CDR1 reads LNHDA; CDR2 reads SQIVND (reference sequence). The CDR3 covers 14 residues. The DNA for the CDR3 is TGTGCCAGTAGAAGACAGGGTCTGAACACTGAAGCTTTCTTT. Translated, it gives CASRRQGLNTEAFF. The full variable domain, its missing parts supplied by reference TRBV19 and TRBJ1-1, is DGGITQSPKYLFRKEGQNVTLSCEQNLNHDAMYWYRQDPGQGLRLIYYSQIVNDFQKGDIAEGYSVSREKKESFPLTVTSAQKNPTAFYLCASRRQGLNTEAFFGQGTRLTVV.

This clonotype was picked up a small number of times. This chain uses TRBV6-1 with TRBJ2-5; weak D call: TRBD2 (7 bases). The V end was cut by 8 bases, the J end by 5 bases, with 21 bases between. The CDR3 contains 15 residues. CDR1 and CDR2 (germline): MNHNS, SASEGT. CDR3 residues: CASCQVGGRSETQYF. The CDR3 DNA is TGTGCCAGCTGCCAAGTCGGGGGGCGGTCGGAGACCCAGTACTTC.

This clonotype was detected a few times. This chain uses TRBV9 with TRBJ1-2; D might be TRBD1 (5 bases). The germline CDR1 and CDR2 sequences are SGDLS and YYNGEE. The CDR3 length is 14 residues. V lost 4 bases, J lost 10 bases, and 20 bases lay in between. CDR3 DNA sequence: TGTGCCAGCAGCCCCTGGCCGGACAAGAACCCCTACACCTTC. Encoded protein: CASSPWPDKNPYTF.

The chain couples TRBV27 to TRBJ2-7; D call uncertain. V dropped 0 bases and J dropped 2 bases, with 11 bases sitting between them. The CDR3 has 15 residues. Per germline, CDR1 MNHEY and CDR2 SMNVEV (reference sequence). The CDR3 bases are TGTGCCAGCAGTTTATCGTATCCTGAGACCTACGAGCAGTACTTC. Translation: CASSLSYPETYEQYF.

The rearrangement joins TRBV15 to TRBJ2-5, with D perhaps matching TRBD1 or TRBD2 (6 bases each). V was clipped by 3 bases and J by 0 bases, with 14 bases between them. CDR3 length: 16 residues. The germline gives CDR1 LNHNV, CDR2 YYDKDF (reference sequence). CDR3 sequence reads: CATSSEVGGHQETQYF. CDR3 sequence (DNA): TGTGCCACCAGCAGTGAAGTCGGGGGCCACCAAGAGACCCAGTACTTC.